This T cell receptor beta chain appears in the sequencing data of a study of T cell responses to AZD1222 COVID-19 vaccine. As for the study in general: Second doses that came at about 4 or about 12 weeks were put together.

Study-level points and caveats: Epitopes outside B.1.351 and B.1.1.7 mutated regions reportedly drew nearly half of spike TCRs. Spike-wide vaccine-associated CD4 TCRs dominated at 160-218 and 743-854. White British ancestry dominated among donors, who included more females, and clonal diversity was possibly underestimated.

Using immunoSEQ multiplex PCR, the repertoire was profiled, and TCRdb retains in-frame clones only, with some absent. Among some 150,000 clones listed, around 94% were seen once. As concerns this clone: The antigen is not known.

The source is an adult in good health. The sample consisted of peripheral blood, taken on day 0 of AZD1222 vaccination.

CDR3 nucleotide sequence: TGTGCCAGCAGCCAAGGCCGACAGGGGGACGCCTACGAGCAGTACGTC. Amino acids: CASSQGRQGDAYEQYV. V and J are TRBV3-1 (or the pseudogene TRBV3-2) and TRBJ2-7, with 9 bases fitting TRBD1. V gave up 1 base and J gave up 2 bases; unmatched junction bases: 6. The germline V gene encodes CDR1 LGHDT and CDR2 YNNKEL (reference sequence). This CDR3 is 16 amino acids long.